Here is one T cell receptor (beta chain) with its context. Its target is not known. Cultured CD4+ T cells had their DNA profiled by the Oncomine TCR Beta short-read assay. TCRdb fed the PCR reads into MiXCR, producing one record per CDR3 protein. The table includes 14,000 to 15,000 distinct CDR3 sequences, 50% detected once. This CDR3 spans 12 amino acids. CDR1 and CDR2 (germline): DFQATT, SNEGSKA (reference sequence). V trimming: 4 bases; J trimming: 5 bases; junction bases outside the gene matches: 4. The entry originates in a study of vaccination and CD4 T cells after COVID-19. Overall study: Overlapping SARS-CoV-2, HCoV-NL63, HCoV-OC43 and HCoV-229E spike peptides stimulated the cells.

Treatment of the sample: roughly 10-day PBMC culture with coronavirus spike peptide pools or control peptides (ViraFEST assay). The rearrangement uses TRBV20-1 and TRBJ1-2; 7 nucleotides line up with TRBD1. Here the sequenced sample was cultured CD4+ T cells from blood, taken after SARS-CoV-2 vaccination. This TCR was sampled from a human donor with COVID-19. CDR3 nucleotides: TGCAGTGCTATCCTACAGGGGTATGGCTACACCTTC. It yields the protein CSAILQGYGYTF.